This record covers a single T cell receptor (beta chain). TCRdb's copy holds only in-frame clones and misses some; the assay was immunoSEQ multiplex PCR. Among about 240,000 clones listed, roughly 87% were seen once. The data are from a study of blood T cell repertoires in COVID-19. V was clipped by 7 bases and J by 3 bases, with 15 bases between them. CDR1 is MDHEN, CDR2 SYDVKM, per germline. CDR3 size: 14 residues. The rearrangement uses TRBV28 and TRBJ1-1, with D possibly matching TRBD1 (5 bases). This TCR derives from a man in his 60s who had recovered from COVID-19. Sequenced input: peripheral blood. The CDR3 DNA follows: TGTGCCAGCAATTGGGCCAGGGAGGACACTGAAGCTTTCTTT. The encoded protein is CASNWAREDTEAFF.